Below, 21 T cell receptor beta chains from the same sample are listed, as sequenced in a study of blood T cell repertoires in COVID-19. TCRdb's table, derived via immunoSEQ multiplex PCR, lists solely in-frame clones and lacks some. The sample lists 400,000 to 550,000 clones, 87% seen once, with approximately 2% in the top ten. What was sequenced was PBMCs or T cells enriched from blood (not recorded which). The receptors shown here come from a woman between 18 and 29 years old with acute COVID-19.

CDR3 amino acids: CASRRDNSYEQYF. CDR3 bases: TGCGCCAGCCGCCGGGACAACTCCTACGAGCAGTACTTC. The chain combines TRBV10-1 with TRBJ2-7; tentative D call: TRBD1 (6 bases). The CDR3 is made up of 13 amino acids. The germline CDR1 and CDR2 sequences are WNHNN and SYGVQD (reference sequence). V gave up 8 bases and J gave up 0 bases, with 11 bases separating them.

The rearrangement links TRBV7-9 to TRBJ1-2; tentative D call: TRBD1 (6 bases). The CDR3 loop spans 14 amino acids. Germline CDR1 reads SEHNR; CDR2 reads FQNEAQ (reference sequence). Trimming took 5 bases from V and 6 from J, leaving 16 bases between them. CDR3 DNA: TGTGCCAGCAGCCTCGCAGCGGGGGGCCATGGCTACACCTTC. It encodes CASSLAAGGHGYTF.

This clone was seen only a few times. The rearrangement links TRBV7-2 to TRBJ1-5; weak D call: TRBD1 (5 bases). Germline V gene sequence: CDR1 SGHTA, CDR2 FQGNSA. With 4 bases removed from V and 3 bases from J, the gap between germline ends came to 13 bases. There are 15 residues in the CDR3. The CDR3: CASSSDSFLNQPQHF. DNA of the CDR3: TGTGCCAGCAGCTCAGACAGTTTTCTCAATCAGCCCCAGCATTTT.

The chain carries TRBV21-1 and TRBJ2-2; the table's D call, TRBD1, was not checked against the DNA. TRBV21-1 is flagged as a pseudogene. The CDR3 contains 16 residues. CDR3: CASRGDRGRWTGELFF. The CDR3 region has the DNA TGTGCCAGCCGGGGGGACAGGGGACGTTGGACCGGGGAGCTGTTTTTT.

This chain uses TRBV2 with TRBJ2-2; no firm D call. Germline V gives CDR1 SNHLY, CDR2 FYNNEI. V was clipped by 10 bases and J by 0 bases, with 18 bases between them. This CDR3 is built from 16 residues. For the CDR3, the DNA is TGTGCCAACGATAAATCATACACGACGAACACCGGGGAGCTGTTTTTT. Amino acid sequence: CANDKSYTTNTGELFF.

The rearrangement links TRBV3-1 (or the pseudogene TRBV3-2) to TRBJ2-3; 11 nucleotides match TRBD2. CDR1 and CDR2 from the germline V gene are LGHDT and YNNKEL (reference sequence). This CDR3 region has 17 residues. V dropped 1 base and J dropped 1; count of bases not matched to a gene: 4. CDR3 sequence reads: CASSQGGLAAGTDTQYF. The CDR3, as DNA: TGTGCCAGCAGCCAAGGGGGACTAGCGGCTGGCACAGATACGCAGTATTTT.

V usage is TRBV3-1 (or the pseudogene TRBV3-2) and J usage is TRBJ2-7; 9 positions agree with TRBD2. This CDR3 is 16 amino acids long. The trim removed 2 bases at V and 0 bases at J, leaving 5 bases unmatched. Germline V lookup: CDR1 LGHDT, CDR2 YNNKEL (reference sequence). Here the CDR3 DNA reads TGTGCCAGCAGCCAACTAGCGGGGAGGAGCTCCTACGAGCAGTACTTC. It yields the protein CASSQLAGRSSYEQYF.

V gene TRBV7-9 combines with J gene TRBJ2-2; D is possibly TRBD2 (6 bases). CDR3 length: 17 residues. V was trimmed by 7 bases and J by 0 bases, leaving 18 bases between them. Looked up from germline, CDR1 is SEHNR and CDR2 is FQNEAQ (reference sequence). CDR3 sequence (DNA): TGTGCCAGCACCCGACGACTAGACCCAGCGAACACCGGGGAGCTGTTTTTT. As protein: CASTRRLDPANTGELFF.

CDR3 amino acids: CASSEDPADTQYF. The CDR3 DNA follows: TGTGCCAGCAGTGAAGACCCAGCAGATACGCAGTATTTT. The chain has TRBV6-1 and TRBJ2-3, with D uncertain. Trimming left V 1 base short and J 4 bases short, with 6 bases between. This CDR3 has 13 residues. Germline CDR1 is MNHNS and CDR2 is SASEGT.

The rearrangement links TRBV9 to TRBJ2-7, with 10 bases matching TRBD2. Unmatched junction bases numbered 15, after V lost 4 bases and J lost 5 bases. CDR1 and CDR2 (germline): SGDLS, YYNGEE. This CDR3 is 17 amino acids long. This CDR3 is CASSSRPDTSGIHEQYF. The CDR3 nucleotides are TGTGCCAGCAGCTCAAGACCTGATACTAGCGGGATACACGAGCAGTACTTC.

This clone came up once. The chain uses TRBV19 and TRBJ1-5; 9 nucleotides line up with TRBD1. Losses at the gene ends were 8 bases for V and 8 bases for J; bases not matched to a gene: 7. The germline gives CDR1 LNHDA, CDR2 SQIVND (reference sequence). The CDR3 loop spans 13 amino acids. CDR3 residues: CASRLQGAKPQHF. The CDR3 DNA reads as TGTGCCAGTCGCCTACAGGGGGCAAAGCCCCAGCATTTT.

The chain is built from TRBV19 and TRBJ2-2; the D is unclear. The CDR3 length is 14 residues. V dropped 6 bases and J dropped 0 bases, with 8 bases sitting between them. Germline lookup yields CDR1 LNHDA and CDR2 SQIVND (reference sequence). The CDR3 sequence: CASRRSPNTGELFF. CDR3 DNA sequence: TGTGCCAGTAGGCGCTCACCGAACACCGGGGAGCTGTTTTTT.

CDR3 in DNA: TGTGCCAGCAGCTTAGGAGCGGGAGCGGATACGCAGTATTTT. Translating it yields CASSLGAGADTQYF. The V and J genes are TRBV7-2 and TRBJ2-3, with TRBD2 identical over 8 bases. Germline CDR1 and CDR2: SGHTA and FQGNSA. The CDR3 runs to 14 residues. With 1 base clipped from V and 6 bases from J, the junction kept 3 bases outside the gene matches. The full variable domain, in which reference TRBV7-2 and TRBJ2-3 provide the parts outside the CDR3, is GAGVSQSPSNKVTEKGKDVELRCDPISGHTALYWYRQSLGQGLEFLIYFQGNSAPDKSGLPSDRFSAERTGGSVSTLTIQRTQQEDSAVYLCASSLGAGADTQYFGPGTRLTVL.

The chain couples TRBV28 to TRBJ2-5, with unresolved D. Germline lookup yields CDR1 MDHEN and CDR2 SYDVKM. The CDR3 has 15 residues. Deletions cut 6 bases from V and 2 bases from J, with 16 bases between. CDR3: CASSLDTHYQETQYF. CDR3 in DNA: TGTGCCAGCAGCCTTGATACACATTATCAAGAGACCCAGTACTTC.

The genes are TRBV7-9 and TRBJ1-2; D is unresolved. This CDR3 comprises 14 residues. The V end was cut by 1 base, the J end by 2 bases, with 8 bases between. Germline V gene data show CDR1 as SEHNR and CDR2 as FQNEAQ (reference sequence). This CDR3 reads CASSLDGPNYGYTF. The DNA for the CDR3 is TGTGCCAGCAGCTTAGATGGGCCCAACTATGGCTACACCTTC.

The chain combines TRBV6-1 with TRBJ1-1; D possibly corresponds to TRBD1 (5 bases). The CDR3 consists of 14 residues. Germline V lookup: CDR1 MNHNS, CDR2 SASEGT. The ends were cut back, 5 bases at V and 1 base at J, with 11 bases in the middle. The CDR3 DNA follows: TGTGCCAGCAGTATGACAGCTAAGAACACTGAAGCTTTCTTT. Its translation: CASSMTAKNTEAFF.

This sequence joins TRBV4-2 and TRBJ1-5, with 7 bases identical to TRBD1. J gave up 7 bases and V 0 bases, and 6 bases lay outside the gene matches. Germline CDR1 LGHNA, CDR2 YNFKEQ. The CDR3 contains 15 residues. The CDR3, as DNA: TGTGCCAGCAGCCAAGATCAAACAGGGGACCAGCCCCAGCATTTT. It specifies CASSQDQTGDQPQHF.

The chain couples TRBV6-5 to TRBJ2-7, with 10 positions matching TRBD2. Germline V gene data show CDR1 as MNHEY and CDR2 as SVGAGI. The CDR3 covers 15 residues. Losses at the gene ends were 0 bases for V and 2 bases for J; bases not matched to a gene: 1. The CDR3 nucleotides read TGTGCCAGCAGTTACTCTACTAGCGGGACCTACGAGCAGTACTTC. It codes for CASSYSTSGTYEQYF.

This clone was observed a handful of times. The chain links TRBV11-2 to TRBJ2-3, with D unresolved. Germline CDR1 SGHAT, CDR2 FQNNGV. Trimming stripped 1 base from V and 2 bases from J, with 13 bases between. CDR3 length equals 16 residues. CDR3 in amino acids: CASSLGPEVATDTQYF. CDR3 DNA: TGTGCCAGCAGCTTAGGGCCCGAGGTGGCCACAGATACGCAGTATTTT.

The CDR3 protein is CASSTLKGVSYNEQFF. In DNA form, the CDR3 reads TGCGCCAGCAGCACGCTAAAGGGGGTCTCCTACAATGAGCAGTTCTTC. This chain connects TRBV5-1 to TRBJ2-1; TRBD1 is a possible D gene (6 bases). This CDR3 has 16 amino acids. The V gene's germline CDR1 is SGHRS and CDR2 YFSETQ. Trimming stripped 4 bases from V and 0 bases from J, with 14 bases between. Full variable domain (missing parts from reference TRBV5-1 and TRBJ2-1): KAGVTQTPRYLIKTRGQQVTLSCSPISGHRSVSWYQQTPGQGLQFLFEYFSETQRNKGNFPGRFSGRQFSNSRSEMNVSTLELGDSALYLCASSTLKGVSYNEQFFGPGTRLTVL.

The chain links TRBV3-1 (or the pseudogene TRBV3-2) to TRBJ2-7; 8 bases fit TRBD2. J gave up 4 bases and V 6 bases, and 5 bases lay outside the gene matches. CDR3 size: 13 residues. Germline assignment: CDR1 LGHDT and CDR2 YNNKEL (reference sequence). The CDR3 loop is CASRGLGRYEQYF. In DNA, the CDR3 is TGTGCCAGCAGGGGACTAGGGCGGTACGAGCAGTACTTC.